This record concerns one TCR beta chain sequence. Per the original methods: Amplification from reference gene primers served as the basis for estimated nucleated cell counts. Profiling relied on immunoSEQ multiplex PCR, and the TCRdb table lists in-frame clones only, not all of them. From that table come the V and J calls and clone size; the DNA was used to work out D and trimming. Altogether about 160,000 clones are present, about 85% being singletons, with the ten largest covering about 4.1%. Deletions cut 5 bases from V and 8 bases from J, with 11 bases between. The germline gives CDR1 SEHNR, CDR2 FQNEAQ (reference sequence). The CDR3 sequence is 12 residues long. Participants were placed into cohorts based on the clinical history they reported. Exposed participants came across a COVID-19 case within 2 weeks before study entry. The sample comes from a study of blood T cell repertoires in COVID-19. Study information: Specimens from acute and convalescent COVID-19 originated in the United States, Italy and Spain.

The TCR comes from a middle-aged woman who had been exposed to COVID-19. The genes are TRBV7-9 and TRBJ2-3; TRBD2 might be the D (5 bases). The material sequenced was PBMCs or T cells enriched from blood (not recorded which). The CDR3 sequence is CASSPVSGTQYF. Here the CDR3 DNA reads TGTGCCAGCAGCCCGGTGAGCGGTACGCAGTATTTT.